The 3 T cell receptor beta chains given below trace back to one sample, sequenced in a study of blood T cell repertoires in COVID-19. TCRdb keeps only in-frame clones here, not all; method: immunoSEQ multiplex PCR. The sample consists of 210,000 or so clones, 65% to 90% of them appearing once. The sample consisted of PBMCs or T cells enriched from blood (not recorded which). The receptors were sampled from a woman between 50 and 59 years old with acute COVID-19.

This clone was found once. The V gene is TRBV5-1, the J gene TRBJ1-3, with D possibly being TRBD1 (5 bases). The CDR3 totals 15 residues. The V end lost 0 bases, the J end lost 8 bases, and 15 bases lay between the germline ends. The germline V gene encodes CDR1 SGHRS and CDR2 YFSETQ. In DNA, the CDR3 is TGCGCCAGCAGCTTGGGGGACCCAGGGAGGGACACCATATATTTT. It encodes CASSLGDPGRDTIYF.

This clone was seen only once. The chain combines TRBV19 with TRBJ1-5; possible D gene TRBD1, 6 bases. Germline V CDR1 and CDR2: LNHDA, SQIVND (reference sequence). CDR3 length equals 19 residues. The V end lost 6 bases, the J end lost 5 bases, and 29 bases lay between the germline ends. CDR3 nucleotides: TGTGCCAGTAGACAGAGACGACAAACAGGGATCGGTCGTGATCAGCCCCAGCATTTT. Residues: CASRQRRQTGIGRDQPQHF.

This clone was seen a handful of times. The chain couples TRBV30 to TRBJ2-2, with TRBD1 matching 7 bases. The germline CDR1 and CDR2 sequences are GTSNPN and SVGIG (reference sequence). This CDR3 comprises 12 residues. V trimming: 8 bases; J trimming: 6 bases; junction bases outside the gene matches: 6. The CDR3 DNA reads as TGTGCCAACAGGGGTTTATCCGGGGAGCTGTTTTTT. This sequence encodes CANRGLSGELFF.